This T cell receptor (beta chain) was found in a study of OX40 agonist ivuxolimab in advanced cancers. Study in general: Given to patients was ivuxolimab, an agonistic anti-OX40 (CD134) antibody.

Per the germline V gene, CDR1 is KGHSH and CDR2 is LQKENI. CDR3 size: 18 residues. V was cut by 2 bases and J by 7 bases, with 23 bases left in between. Clones were sequenced by immunoSEQ multiplex PCR, and TCRdb holds only the in-frame ones, with some missing. The sample holds roughly 50,000 clones; 65% to 85% are singletons and the top ten take 3.5% to 4%. A history of autoimmune disease or systemic immunosuppression excluded patients. The material was CD4+ or CD8+ T cells sorted from blood, obtained in a trial of the OX40 agonist ivuxolimab. The chain joins TRBV18 to TRBJ2-2, with D possibly being TRBD1 or TRBD2 (5 bases each). This sequence was found in an adult with an advanced solid tumor such as melanoma, head and neck, liver or kidney cancer. The CDR3 sequence: CASSPINLGTIVIGELFF. CDR3 in DNA: TGTGCCAGCTCACCAATAAACTTAGGGACGATCGTAATCGGGGAGCTGTTTTTT.